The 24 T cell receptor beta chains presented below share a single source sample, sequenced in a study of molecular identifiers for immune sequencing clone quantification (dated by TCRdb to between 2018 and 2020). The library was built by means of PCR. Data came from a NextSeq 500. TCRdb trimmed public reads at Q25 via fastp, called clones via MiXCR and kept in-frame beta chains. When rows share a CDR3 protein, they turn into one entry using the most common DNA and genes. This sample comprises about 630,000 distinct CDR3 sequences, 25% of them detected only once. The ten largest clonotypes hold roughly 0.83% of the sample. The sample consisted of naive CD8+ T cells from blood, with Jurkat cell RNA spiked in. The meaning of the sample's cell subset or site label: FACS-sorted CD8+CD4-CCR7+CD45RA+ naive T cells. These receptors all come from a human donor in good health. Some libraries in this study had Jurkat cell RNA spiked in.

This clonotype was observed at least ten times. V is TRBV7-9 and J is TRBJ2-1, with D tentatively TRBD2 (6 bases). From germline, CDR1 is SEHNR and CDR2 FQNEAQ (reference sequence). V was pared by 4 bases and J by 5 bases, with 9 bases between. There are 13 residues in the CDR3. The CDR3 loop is CASSSTGDNEQFF. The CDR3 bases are TGTGCCAGCAGCTCGACGGGGGACAATGAGCAGTTCTTC.

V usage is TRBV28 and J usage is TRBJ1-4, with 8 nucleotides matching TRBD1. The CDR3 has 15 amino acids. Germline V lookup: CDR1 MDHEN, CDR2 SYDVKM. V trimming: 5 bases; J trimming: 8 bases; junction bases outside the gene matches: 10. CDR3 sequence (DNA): TGTGCCAGCAGTCCCAACGACAGGGGATGGGAAAAACTGTTTTTT. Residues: CASSPNDRGWEKLFF.

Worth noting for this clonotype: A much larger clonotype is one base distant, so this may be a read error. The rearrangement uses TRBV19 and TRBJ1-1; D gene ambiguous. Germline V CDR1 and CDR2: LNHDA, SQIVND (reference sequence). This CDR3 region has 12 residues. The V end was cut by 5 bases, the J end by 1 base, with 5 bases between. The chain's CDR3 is CASSVRNTEAFF. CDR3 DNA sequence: TGTGCCAGTAGTGTTCGGAACACTGAAGCTTTCTTT.

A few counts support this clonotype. CDR3 in amino acids: CASSYSGSYSYNEQFF. In nucleotides, the CDR3 is TGTGCCAGCAGTTATTCAGGCAGTTACTCCTACAATGAGCAGTTCTTC. The chain recombines TRBV6-5 with TRBJ2-1; no firm D call. The V end was cut by 3 bases, the J end by 0 bases, with 12 bases between. Germline V gives CDR1 MNHEY, CDR2 SVGAGI. This CDR3 has 16 amino acids.

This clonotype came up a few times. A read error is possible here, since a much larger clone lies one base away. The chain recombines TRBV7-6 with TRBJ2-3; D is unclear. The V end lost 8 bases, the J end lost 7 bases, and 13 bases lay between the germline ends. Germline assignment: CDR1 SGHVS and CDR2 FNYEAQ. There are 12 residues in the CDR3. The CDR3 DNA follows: TGTGCCAGCGGCCCAAACTCGTATACGCAGTATTTT. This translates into CASGPNSYTQYF.

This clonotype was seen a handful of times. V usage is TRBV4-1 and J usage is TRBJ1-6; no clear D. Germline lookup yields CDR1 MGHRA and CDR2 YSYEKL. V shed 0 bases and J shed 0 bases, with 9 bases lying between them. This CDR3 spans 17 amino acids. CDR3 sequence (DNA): TGCGCCAGCAGCCAAGATAAGGCCAACTCCTATAATTCACCCCTCCACTTT. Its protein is CASSQDKANSYNSPLHF.

CDR3 sequence (DNA): TGTGCCACCAGTGAGGGACTAGCGGGGGGGCCGATCACAGATACGCAGTATTTT. It encodes CATSEGLAGGPITDTQYF. The chain couples TRBV24-1 to TRBJ2-3, with 16 bases fitting TRBD2. There are 18 residues in the CDR3. Unmatched junction bases numbered 5, after V lost 4 bases and J lost 2 bases. From germline, CDR1 is KGHDR and CDR2 SFDVKD.

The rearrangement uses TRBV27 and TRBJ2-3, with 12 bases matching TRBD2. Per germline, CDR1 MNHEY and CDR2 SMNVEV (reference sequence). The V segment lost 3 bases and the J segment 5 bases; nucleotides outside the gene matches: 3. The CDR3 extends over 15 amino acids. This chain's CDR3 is CASSFRLAGEDTQYF. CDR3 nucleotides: TGTGCCAGCAGTTTTAGACTAGCGGGGGAAGATACGCAGTATTTT.

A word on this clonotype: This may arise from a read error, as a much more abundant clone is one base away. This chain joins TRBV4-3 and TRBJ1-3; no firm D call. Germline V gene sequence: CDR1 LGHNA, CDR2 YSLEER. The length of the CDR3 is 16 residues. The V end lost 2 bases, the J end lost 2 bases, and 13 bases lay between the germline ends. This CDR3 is CASSQSGLLAGNTIYF. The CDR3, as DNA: TGCGCCAGCAGCCAAAGCGGGCTTTTGGCTGGAAACACCATATATTTT.

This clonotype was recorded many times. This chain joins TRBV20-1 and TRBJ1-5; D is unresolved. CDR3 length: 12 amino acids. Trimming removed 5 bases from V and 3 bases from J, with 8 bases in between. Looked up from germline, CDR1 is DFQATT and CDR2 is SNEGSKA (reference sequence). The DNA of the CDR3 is TGCAGTGCTCAAGATTACAATCAGCCCCAGCATTTT. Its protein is CSAQDYNQPQHF.

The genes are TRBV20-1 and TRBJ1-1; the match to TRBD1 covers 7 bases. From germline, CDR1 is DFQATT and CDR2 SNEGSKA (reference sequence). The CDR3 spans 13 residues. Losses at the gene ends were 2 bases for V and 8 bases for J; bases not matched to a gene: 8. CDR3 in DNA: TGCAGTGCTAGACAACAGGGGTGGGAGGAAGCTTTCTTT. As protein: CSARQQGWEEAFF.

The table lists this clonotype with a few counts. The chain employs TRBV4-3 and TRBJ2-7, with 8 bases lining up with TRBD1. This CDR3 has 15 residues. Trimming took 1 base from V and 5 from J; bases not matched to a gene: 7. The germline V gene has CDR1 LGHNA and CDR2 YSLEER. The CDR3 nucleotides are TGCGCCAGCAGCCAAGCCGACAGGGGTAGCCACGAGCAGTACTTC. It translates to CASSQADRGSHEQYF.

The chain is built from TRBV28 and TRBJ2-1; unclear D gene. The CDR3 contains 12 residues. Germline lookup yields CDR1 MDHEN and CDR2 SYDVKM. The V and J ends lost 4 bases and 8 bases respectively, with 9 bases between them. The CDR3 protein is CASSWSRDEQFF. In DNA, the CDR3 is TGTGCCAGCAGTTGGAGTCGGGATGAGCAGTTCTTC. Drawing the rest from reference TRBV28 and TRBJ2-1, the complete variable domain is DVKVTQSSRYLVKRTGEKVFLECVQDMDHENMFWYRQDPGLGLRLIYFSYDVKMKEKGDIPEGYSVSREKKERFSLILESASTNQTSMYLCASSWSRDEQFFGPGTRLTVL.

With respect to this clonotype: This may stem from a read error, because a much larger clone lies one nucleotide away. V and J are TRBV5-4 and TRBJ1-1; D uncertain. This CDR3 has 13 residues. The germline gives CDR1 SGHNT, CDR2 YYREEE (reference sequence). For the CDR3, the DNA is TGTGCCAGCAGCTTGGACAGTACCACTGAAGCTTCCTTT. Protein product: CASSLDSTTEASF.

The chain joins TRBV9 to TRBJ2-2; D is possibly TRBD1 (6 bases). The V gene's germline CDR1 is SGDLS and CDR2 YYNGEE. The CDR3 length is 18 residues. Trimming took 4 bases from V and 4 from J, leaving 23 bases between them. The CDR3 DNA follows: TGTGCCAGCAGCAGATACATAACAGGGTCTCAGAGCACCGGGGAGCTGTTTTTT. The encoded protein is CASSRYITGSQSTGELFF.

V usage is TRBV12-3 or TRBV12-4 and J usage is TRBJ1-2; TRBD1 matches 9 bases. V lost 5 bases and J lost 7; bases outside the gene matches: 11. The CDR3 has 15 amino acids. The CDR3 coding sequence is TGTGCCAGCAGTGCTCGGACAGGGGAGCAGACTGGCTACACCTTC. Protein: CASSARTGEQTGYTF.

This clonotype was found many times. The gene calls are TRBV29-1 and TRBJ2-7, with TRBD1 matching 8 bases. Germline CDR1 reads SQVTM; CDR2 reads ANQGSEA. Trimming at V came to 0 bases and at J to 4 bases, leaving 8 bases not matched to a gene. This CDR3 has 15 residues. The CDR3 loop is CSVEDPAGGGYEQYF. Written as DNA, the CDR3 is TGCAGCGTTGAAGATCCGGCAGGGGGCGGGTACGAGCAGTACTTC.

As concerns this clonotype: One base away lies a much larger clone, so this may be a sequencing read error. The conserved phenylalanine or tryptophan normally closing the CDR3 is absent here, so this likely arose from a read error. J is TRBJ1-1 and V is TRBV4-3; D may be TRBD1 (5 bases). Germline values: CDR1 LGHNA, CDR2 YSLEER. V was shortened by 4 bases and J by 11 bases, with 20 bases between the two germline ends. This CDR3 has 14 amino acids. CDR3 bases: TGCGCCAGCAGCCCGGGGACTTCGCCCTCGGGGGCTTTCCTT. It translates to CASSPGTSPSGAFL.

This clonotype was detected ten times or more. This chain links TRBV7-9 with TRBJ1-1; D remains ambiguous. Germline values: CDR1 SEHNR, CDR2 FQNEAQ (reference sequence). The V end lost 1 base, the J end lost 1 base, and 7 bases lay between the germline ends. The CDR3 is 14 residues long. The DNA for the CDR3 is TGTGCCAGCAGCTTAGTTACTCCGAACACTGAAGCTTTCTTT. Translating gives CASSLVTPNTEAFF. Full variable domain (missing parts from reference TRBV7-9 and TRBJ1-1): DTGVSQNPRHKITKRGQNVTFRCDPISEHNRLYWYRQTLGQGPEFLTYFQNEAQLEKSRLLSDRFSAERPKGSFSTLEIQRTEQGDSAMYLCASSLVTPNTEAFFGQGTRLTVV.

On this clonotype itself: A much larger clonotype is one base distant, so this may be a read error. In nucleotides, the CDR3 is TGTGCCAGCAGCGGGAAAGAGGGGATGACAGGTTTGAACACTGAAGCTTTCTTT. This encodes CASSGKEGMTGLNTEAFF. The chain employs TRBV9 and TRBJ1-1, with a weak D call TRBD1 (6 bases). CDR1 is SGDLS and CDR2 is YYNGEE in the germline V gene. Trimming took off 3 bases at V and 0 bases at J, with 21 bases between the two ends. The CDR3 runs 18 residues.

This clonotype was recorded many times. The CDR3 sequence is CASSAGPGANVLTF. The CDR3 DNA reads TGTGCCAGCAGCGCAGGCCCTGGGGCCAACGTCCTGACTTTC. The V gene is TRBV9, the J gene TRBJ2-6; D unresolved. V gave up 3 bases and J gave up 2 bases, with 6 bases separating them. CDR3 length equals 14 residues. Germline-derived CDR1 and CDR2 are SGDLS and YYNGEE.

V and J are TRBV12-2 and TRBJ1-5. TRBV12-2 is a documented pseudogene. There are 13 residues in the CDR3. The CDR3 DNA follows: TGTGCAAGTCGCTTAGCGATTTATCAGCCCCAGCATTTT. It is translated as CASRLAIYQPQHF.

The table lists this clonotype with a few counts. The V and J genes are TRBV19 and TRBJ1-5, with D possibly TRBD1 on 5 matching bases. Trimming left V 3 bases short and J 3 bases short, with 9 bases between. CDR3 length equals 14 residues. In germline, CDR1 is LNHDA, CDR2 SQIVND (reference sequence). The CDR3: CASSIGGTNQPQHF. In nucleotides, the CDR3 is TGTGCCAGTAGTATCGGGGGGACCAATCAGCCCCAGCATTTT. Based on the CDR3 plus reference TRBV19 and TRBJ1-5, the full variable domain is DGGITQSPKYLFRKEGQNVTLSCEQNLNHDAMYWYRQDPGQGLRLIYYSQIVNDFQKGDIAEGYSVSREKKESFPLTVTSAQKNPTAFYLCASSIGGTNQPQHFGDGTRLSIL.

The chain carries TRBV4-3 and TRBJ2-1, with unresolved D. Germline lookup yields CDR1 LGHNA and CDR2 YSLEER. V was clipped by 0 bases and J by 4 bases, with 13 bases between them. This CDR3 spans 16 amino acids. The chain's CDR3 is CASSQDRSAVYNEQFF. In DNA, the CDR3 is TGCGCCAGCAGCCAAGATCGGTCGGCGGTATACAATGAGCAGTTCTTC.